The 13 T cell receptor beta chains in this list originate from one sample, sequenced in a study of blood T cell repertoires in COVID-19 (TCRdb year 2020). Library preparation used the immunoSEQ multiplex PCR assay. TCRdb holds this immuneACCESS table with in-frame rearrangements only. Some clones are missing; in checked studies, unresolved V genes explain under half, and the rest has no known cause. This sample comprises about 91,000 clones, around 88% of them detected only once. Roughly 8.1% of the sample is in the top ten clones. Sample: peripheral blood. These receptors came from a woman between 70 and 85 years old with acute or convalescent COVID-19.

The chain joins TRBV6-5 to TRBJ1-2; no clear D gene. The germline gives CDR1 MNHEY, CDR2 SVGAGI. Trimming removed 4 bases at V and 3 bases at J, with 12 bases between. CDR3 length: 14 amino acids. The CDR3 sequence is CASSFQTTDYGYTF. DNA for the CDR3: TGTGCCAGCAGTTTTCAGACCACAGACTATGGCTACACCTTC.

V usage is TRBV6-4 and J usage is TRBJ1-6; D unclear. The CDR3 sequence is 13 residues long. CDR1 is MRHNA and CDR2 is SNTAGT in the germline V gene. Trimming stripped 2 bases from V and 9 bases from J, with 8 bases between. The CDR3 region is CASSDQAASPLHF. CDR3 sequence (DNA): TGTGCCAGCAGTGACCAGGCAGCTTCACCCCTCCACTTT.

This chain joins TRBV29-1 and TRBJ2-1, with D maybe TRBD2 (6 bases). V lost 0 bases and J 0 bases, leaving 12 bases between the germline ends. Germline assignment: CDR1 SQVTM and CDR2 ANQGSEA. The CDR3 covers 16 residues. The CDR3 coding sequence is TGCAGCGTTGAAGAAGGGACTCCGAGCTCCTACAATGAGCAGTTCTTC. Translation gives CSVEEGTPSSYNEQFF.

V gene TRBV7-8 combines with J gene TRBJ2-7, with 7 bases aligning to TRBD1. Germline V gene lookup returns CDR1 SGHVS and CDR2 FQNEAQ. Losses at the gene ends were 5 bases for V and 12 bases for J; bases not matched to a gene: 13. The CDR3 is 13 residues long. The chain's CDR3 is CASSLNYDREMYF. CDR3 nucleotide sequence: TGTGCCAGCAGCCTGAATTACGACAGGGAAATGTACTTC.

The J gene is TRBJ1-4, the V gene TRBV18; 8 bases map to TRBD1. Germline-derived CDR1 and CDR2 are KGHSH and LQKENI. This CDR3 spans 15 amino acids. V trimming: 3 bases; J trimming: 0 bases; junction bases outside the gene matches: 0. The DNA of the CDR3 is TGTGCCAGCTCACCGGACAGGGCAACTAATGAAAAACTGTTTTTT. It is translated as CASSPDRATNEKLFF.

The V and J genes are TRBV19 and TRBJ1-2, with unresolved D. Trimming took 3 bases from V and 2 from J, leaving 7 bases between them. Germline lookup yields CDR1 LNHDA and CDR2 SQIVND (reference sequence). The CDR3 loop spans 13 amino acids. CDR3 DNA sequence: TGTGCCAGTAGTATCACACTAAACTATGGCTACACCTTC. It translates to CASSITLNYGYTF.

CDR3 nucleotide sequence: TGTGCCACCAGTTCCGCAGGGAGCACAGATACGCAGTATTTT. This gives the protein CATSSAGSTDTQYF. The J gene is TRBJ2-3, the V gene TRBV24-1; weak D call: TRBD1 (5 bases). CDR3 length equals 14 residues. V lost 6 bases to trimming and J lost 0 bases, with 9 bases between them. Germline V gives CDR1 KGHDR, CDR2 SFDVKD.

The CDR3 coding sequence is TGCGCCAGCAGTGCTATGGTTGGGACTAGCGGGAGGGCCAACTACGAGCAGTACTTC. As protein: CASSAMVGTSGRANYEQYF. V is TRBV10-2 and J is TRBJ2-7, with 16 bases that match TRBD2. J was trimmed by 3 bases and V by 4 bases; bases with no gene match: 12. CDR3 length equals 19 residues. Germline-derived CDR1 and CDR2 are WSHSY and SAAADI.

The chain links TRBV28 to TRBJ2-3; possible D gene TRBD2, 6 bases. Germline CDR1 is MDHEN and CDR2 is SYDVKM. Trimming pared 4 bases from V and 2 bases from J, leaving 10 bases between. This CDR3 has 14 amino acids. The CDR3 sequence is CASSYGGTTDTQYF. The CDR3 coding sequence is TGTGCCAGCAGTTACGGGGGAACCACAGATACGCAGTATTTT.

This chain uses TRBV2 with TRBJ2-7; 10 bases map to TRBD2. Germline loops: CDR1 SNHLY, CDR2 FYNNEI. V trimming: 2 bases; J trimming: 5 bases; junction bases outside the gene matches: 12. The CDR3 contains 17 residues. The CDR3 loop reads CASSELASGRAYHEQYF. The DNA of the CDR3 is TGTGCCAGCAGTGAACTCGCCAGCGGGAGGGCCTACCACGAGCAGTACTTC.

This clone was seen only once. The CDR3 is CACHKPSRIRTDTQYF. The CDR3, as DNA: TGTGCCTGTCATAAGCCTTCTAGGATAAGGACAGATACGCAGTATTTT. The rearrangement joins TRBV30 to TRBJ2-3, with D unresolved. The germline CDR1 and CDR2 sequences are GTSNPN and SVGIG (reference sequence). The CDR3 has 16 residues. Trimming pared 6 bases from V and 3 bases from J, leaving 22 bases between.

The chain joins TRBV24-1 to TRBJ2-1; D not resolved. The germline V and J ends were trimmed by 7 bases and 5 bases, with 8 bases remaining between them. This CDR3 has 12 residues. Per germline, CDR1 KGHDR and CDR2 SFDVKD. The CDR3 DNA reads as TGTGCCACCAGGAACTATGACAATGAGCAGTTCTTC. The encoded protein is CATRNYDNEQFF.

This clone is a singleton in its sample. This chain links TRBV10-3 with TRBJ1-1; 8 bases are shared with TRBD1. The germline CDR1 and CDR2 sequences are ENHRY and SYGVKD. This CDR3 contains 12 residues. J was trimmed by 1 base and V by 11 bases; bases with no gene match: 3. The CDR3 sequence is CAGGQGNTEAFF. In DNA, the CDR3 is TGTGCCGGAGGACAGGGGAACACTGAAGCTTTCTTT.